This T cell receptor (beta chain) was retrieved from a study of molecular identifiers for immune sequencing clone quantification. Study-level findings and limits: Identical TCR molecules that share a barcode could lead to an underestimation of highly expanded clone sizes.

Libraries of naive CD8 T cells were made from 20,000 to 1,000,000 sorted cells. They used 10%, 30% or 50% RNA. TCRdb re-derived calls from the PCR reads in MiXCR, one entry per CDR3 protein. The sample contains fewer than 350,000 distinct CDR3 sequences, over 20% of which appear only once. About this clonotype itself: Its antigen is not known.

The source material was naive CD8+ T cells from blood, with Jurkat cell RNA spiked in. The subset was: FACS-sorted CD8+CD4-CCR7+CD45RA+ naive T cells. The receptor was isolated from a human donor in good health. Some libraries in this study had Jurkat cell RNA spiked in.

The CDR3 nucleotides read TGTGCCAGCAGTCTGCAGATTAACCAAGAGACCCAGTACTTC. Residues: CASSLQINQETQYF. V and J are TRBV12-3 or TRBV12-4 and TRBJ2-5; D remains ambiguous. Trimming cost V 5 bases and J 0 bases, with 10 bases left between them. This CDR3 is built from 14 residues.